A single TCR beta chain is shown here with its context. This clonotype was seen many times. The antigen this receptor binds is unknown. Base qualities are missing; no much larger clone stands one base away. The sample belongs to a study of T cell repertoires in cytomegalovirus infection (dated by TCRdb to 2018 to 2020). Turning to the overall study: Donor HLA type was relevant to the analysis, as public TCR beta signatures indicated carriage of CMV infection together with the matching HLA type. Overall study outcomes, separate from this receptor: In both this cohort and an independent approximately 400-donor cohort, the cumulative frequency of public TCR beta family members distinguished carriers of CMV infection plus the relevant HLA type. In the ex vivo response, HLA-C-restricted CMV-specific TCR beta clonotypes were dominant, and in two of eight donors the single most frequent clonotype came from this HLA-C-restricted group.

The sequencer was an Illumina HiSeq 1500. Starting from the raw public reads, TCRdb applied fastp trimming at Q25, assembled clones with MiXCR and retained in-frame beta chains. Every entry covers one CDR3 protein and lists the most common genes and DNA from its rows. Within this sample are roughly 230,000 distinct CDR3 sequences, with approximately 7% of them counted one time only. The ten largest make up under 7% of the sample. The junction shows trimming of 4 bases on V and 7 bases on J, and the gene matches do not reach 7 bases of it. Reading the germline V gene gives CDR1 SGHVS and CDR2 FNYEAQ. There are 15 amino acids in the CDR3, from cysteine to phenylalanine inclusive. Only CDR3 DNA is held: 45 bases, read in frame from base 1.

The sample taken for sequencing was PBMCs. The TCR was taken from a human donor in good health (CMV status not recorded). Some clones in this sample may be carry-over from other donors' samples. The rearrangement combines TRBV7-6 with TRBJ1-6; TRBD1 lines up with 7 middle nucleotides. The CDR3 reads as follows: CASSSRTGTNSPLHF. The sequenced DNA: TGTGCCAGCAGCTCTAGGACAGGAACCAATTCACCCCTCCACTTT.